A single sample is the source of the 22 T cell receptor beta chains below, sequenced in a study of CD8+CD57+ T cells in acquired aplastic anemia. In patients chosen for sequencing, flow cytometry had shown CD8+CD57+ cell expansion. TCR beta VDJ and CDR3 were profiled, and genomic DNA was the template. TCRdb itself ran the reads through MiXCR, one entry per CDR3 protein. The data hold fewer than 200,000 distinct CDR3 sequences, with roughly 48% observed a single time. The sequenced sample was sorted CD4+, CD8+, or CD8+CD57+ T cells (not recorded which) from PBMCs. The receptors originated from a human donor with aplastic anemia.

DNA of the CDR3: TGTGCCAGCAGCCACATAAAACAGGGCGGTTACGAGCAGTACTTC. Protein sequence: CASSHIKQGGYEQYF. The rearrangement links TRBV12-3 or TRBV12-4 to TRBJ2-7; weak D call: TRBD1 (6 bases). The CDR3 totals 15 residues. Trimming stripped 6 bases from V and 4 bases from J, with 19 bases between.

The chain uses TRBV20-1 and TRBJ2-1; 10 bases match TRBD2. The CDR3 has 14 amino acids. Trimming took 5 bases from V and 8 from J; bases not matched to a gene: 9. Germline assignment: CDR1 DFQATT and CDR2 SNEGSKA (reference sequence). The CDR3 nucleotides are TGCAGTGCTGAAGGGACTAGCGAGAGCGATGAGCAGTTCTTC. Protein sequence: CSAEGTSESDEQFF.

The sample holds a few counts of this clonotype. V gene TRBV6-5 combines with J gene TRBJ2-3; 11 nucleotides align to TRBD2. J gave up 4 bases and V 2 bases, and 5 bases lay outside the gene matches. Germline V CDR1 and CDR2: MNHEY, SVGAGI. The CDR3 has 16 residues. Written as DNA, the CDR3 is TGTGCCAGCAGTTACGGGATAGCGGGGGGGCCAGATACGCAGTATTTT. It yields the protein CASSYGIAGGPDTQYF.

This chain uses TRBV10-3 with TRBJ1-2; the D gene is possibly TRBD1 (5 bases). The CDR3 totals 13 residues. V was cut by 5 bases and J by 4 bases, with 11 bases left in between. CDR1 is ENHRY and CDR2 is SYGVKD in the germline V gene. CDR3 protein: CAISPATGYGYTF. CDR3 nucleotide sequence: TGTGCCATCAGTCCGGCTACAGGCTATGGCTACACCTTC.

The gene calls are TRBV6-5 and TRBJ2-7, with D perhaps TRBD2 (6 bases). V dropped 2 bases and J dropped 4 bases, with 12 bases sitting between them. CDR3 length: 14 amino acids. CDR1 is MNHEY and CDR2 is SVGAGI in the germline V gene. The CDR3 reads CASSYGGTGYEQYF. As DNA, the CDR3 is TGTGCCAGCAGTTACGGAGGGACGGGTTACGAGCAGTACTTC.

The chain recombines TRBV7-8 with TRBJ1-6, with a possible D match to TRBD1 (5 bases). CDR3 length: 16 amino acids. Germline V gives CDR1 SGHVS, CDR2 FQNEAQ. Trimming removed 1 base from V and 14 bases from J, with 21 bases in between. This CDR3 is CASSLGLGQALVTLHF. The CDR3 region has the DNA TGTGCCAGCAGCTTAGGTTTGGGGCAAGCGCTTGTGACCCTCCACTTT. The whole variable domain, remainder taken from reference TRBV7-8 and TRBJ1-6, is GAGVSQSPRYKVAKRGQDVALRCDPISGHVSLFWYQQALGQGPEFLTYFQNEAQLDKSGLPSDRFFAERPEGSVSTLKIQRTQQEDSAVYLCASSLGLGQALVTLHFGNGTRLTVT.

This chain connects TRBV2 to TRBJ1-1; perhaps TRBD1 as D (6 bases). The CDR3 consists of 15 residues. V shed 3 bases and J shed 1 base, with 12 bases lying between them. Per the germline V gene, CDR1 is SNHLY and CDR2 is FYNNEI. In DNA, the CDR3 is TGTGCCAGCAGTGAGGGGGGCTTACAGAACACTGAAGCTTTCTTT. Translating gives CASSEGGLQNTEAFF.

This clonotype has ten or more counts. The genes are TRBV2 and TRBJ1-5; D is unresolved. CDR1 is SNHLY, CDR2 FYNNEI, per germline. The CDR3 is made up of 13 amino acids. The ends were cut back, 4 bases at V and 9 bases at J, with 13 bases in the middle. DNA for the CDR3: TGTGCCAGCAGTGCTTCAACCTTTGGGCCCCAGCATTTT. Encoded protein: CASSASTFGPQHF.

Ten or more counts support this clonotype. At one end the junction does not follow the germline gene, possibly because of a read error. The gene calls are TRBV7-8 and TRBJ2-1, with 11 nucleotides matching TRBD1. Germline V gene lookup returns CDR1 SGHVS and CDR2 FQNEAQ. This CDR3 spans 15 amino acids. Here the CDR3 reads CAGSAPGQGVNEQFF. CDR3 DNA sequence: TGTGCCGGCAGCGCACCGGGACAGGGGGTGAATGAGCAGTTCTTC. The full variable domain, its missing parts supplied by reference TRBV7-8 and TRBJ2-1, is GAGVSQSPRYKVAKRGQDVALRCDPISGHVSLFWYQQALGQGPEFLTYFQNEAQLDKSGLPSDRFFAERPEGSVSTLKIQRTQQEDSAVYLCAGSAPGQGVNEQFFGPGTRLTVL.

Many counts were recorded for this clonotype. This chain links TRBV5-1 with TRBJ2-2; tentatively, D is TRBD2 (5 bases). The V gene's germline CDR1 is SGHRS and CDR2 YFSETQ. Trimming took 4 bases from V and 7 from J, leaving 14 bases between them. The CDR3 runs to 14 residues. CDR3 DNA: TGCGCCAGCAGCCCCTCGGGAACCAACGGGGAGCTGTTTTTT. Its translation: CASSPSGTNGELFF.

This chain connects TRBV12-3 or TRBV12-4 to TRBJ1-2; perhaps TRBD1 as D (6 bases). Trimming removed 3 bases at V and 10 bases at J, with 15 bases between. The CDR3 is made up of 13 amino acids. The CDR3 is CASSFGGGLDYTF. The CDR3 region has the DNA TGTGCCAGCAGTTTTGGCGGGGGGCTTGACTACACCTTC.

This clonotype was observed at least ten times. V and J are TRBV5-1 and TRBJ1-1; D ambiguous. The V gene's germline CDR1 is SGHRS and CDR2 YFSETQ. The CDR3 has 15 residues. V dropped 4 bases and J dropped 3 bases, with 16 bases sitting between them. CDR3 sequence: CASSMGSGSYTEAFF. CDR3 nucleotide sequence: TGCGCCAGCAGCATGGGGTCAGGTAGCTACACTGAAGCTTTCTTT.

The chain has TRBV7-2 and TRBJ2-5, with TRBD2 matching 9 bases. Germline trimming cut 8 bases from V and 5 bases from J; bases unmatched to any gene: 3. CDR1 SGHTA and CDR2 FQGNSA come from the germline V gene. The CDR3 has 12 residues. The CDR3: CASGTSWETQYF. DNA for the CDR3: TGTGCCAGCGGGACTAGCTGGGAGACCCAGTACTTC. Supplemented by reference TRBV7-2 and TRBJ2-5, the full variable domain reads GAGVSQSPSNKVTEKGKDVELRCDPISGHTALYWYRQSLGQGLEFLIYFQGNSAPDKSGLPSDRFSAERTGGSVSTLTIQRTQQEDSAVYLCASGTSWETQYFGPGTRLLVL.

A note on this clonotype: Being one base from a much bigger clone, this may be a read error. The chain combines TRBV4-1 with TRBJ2-7, with D perhaps TRBD2 (5 bases). Germline CDR1 and CDR2: MGHRA and YSYEKL. The CDR3 is 16 residues long. Here the CDR3 reads CASSPSPQRPSHEQYF. CDR3 sequence (DNA): TGCGCCAGCAGCCCCTCACCCCAGCGGCCCTCCCACGAGCAGTACTTC.

This clonotype was seen more than once but under ten times. One end of the junction does not line up with germline, which may come from a read error. This sequence joins TRBV4-1 and TRBJ1-3; D gene unclear. CDR3 length equals 15 residues. Germline V gene data show CDR1 as MGHRA and CDR2 as YSYEKL. The CDR3, as DNA: TGTGCCAGCAGCCAATCGGGAGTAACCGGAAACACCATATATTTT. Its protein is CASSQSGVTGNTIYF.

The chain is built from TRBV10-3 and TRBJ1-2; D is perhaps TRBD1 (6 bases). Germline V lookup: CDR1 ENHRY, CDR2 SYGVKD. This CDR3 has 12 residues. V lost 11 bases and J 3 bases, leaving 13 bases between the germline ends. CDR3: CAYGGAHYGYTF. In nucleotides, the CDR3 is TGTGCCTATGGGGGCGCCCACTATGGCTACACCTTC.

A note on this clonotype: Since a much larger clone is just one base distant, this may be a read error. The chain recombines TRBV11-2 with TRBJ1-1; no reliable D call. The CDR3 consists of 14 residues. Germline assignment: CDR1 SGHAT and CDR2 FQNNGV. The V end was cut by 6 bases, the J end by 6 bases, with 17 bases between. The CDR3 is CASRFGLGLPEAFF. CDR3 coding DNA: TGTGCCAGCAGATTTGGGTTAGGGCTTCCTGAAGCTTTCTTT. Variable domain in full (rest from reference TRBV11-2 and TRBJ1-1): EAGVAQSPRYKIIEKRQSVAFWCNPISGHATLYWYQQILGQGPKLLIQFQNNGVVDDSQLPKDRFSAERLKGVDSTLKIQPAKLEDSAVYLCASRFGLGLPEAFFGQGTRLTVV.

This clonotype was seen ten or more times. The CDR3 protein is CASSALREGANSPLHF. The CDR3 DNA reads as TGTGCCAGCAGCGCCCTTAGAGAGGGGGCGAATTCACCCCTCCACTTT. This chain connects TRBV9 to TRBJ1-6; 7 positions agree with TRBD1. The V gene end was trimmed by 3 bases and the J gene end by 7 bases; junction bases not matched to a gene: 10. Germline V lookup: CDR1 SGDLS, CDR2 YYNGEE. This CDR3 contains 16 residues. Filled out from reference TRBV9 and TRBJ1-6, the complete variable domain reads DSGVTQTPKHLITATGQRVTLRCSPRSGDLSVYWYQQSLDQGLQFLIQYYNGEERAKGNILERFSAQQFPDLHSELNLSSLELGDSALYFCASSALREGANSPLHFGNGTRLTVT.

In its sample, this clonotype was seen once. The genes are TRBV15 and TRBJ1-1; D unclear. V lost 2 bases to trimming and J lost 1 base, with 5 bases between them. CDR3 length: 13 amino acids. Germline CDR1 and CDR2: LNHNV and YYDKDF (reference sequence). This CDR3 reads CATSRNTNTEAFF. As DNA, the CDR3 is TGTGCCACCAGCAGAAATACGAACACTGAAGCTTTCTTT. The full variable domain, rest sourced from reference TRBV15 and TRBJ1-1, is DAMVIQNPRYQVTQFGKPVTLSCSQTLNHNVMYWYQQKSSQAPKLLFHYYDKDFNNEADTPDNFQSRRPNTSFCFLDIRSPGLGDTAMYLCATSRNTNTEAFFGQGTRLTVV.

Many counts were recorded for this clonotype. V usage is TRBV12-3 or TRBV12-4 and J usage is TRBJ2-5; no reliable D call. The germline V and J ends were trimmed by 5 bases and 4 bases, with 8 bases remaining between them. CDR3 size: 12 residues. As DNA, the CDR3 is TGTGCCAGCAGTCTAACGGTAGAGACCCAGTACTTC. This translates into CASSLTVETQYF.

The table lists this clonotype with a count of one. Here the CDR3 reads CATSGSFQETQYF. The CDR3 bases are TGTGCCACCAGTGGTTCCTTCCAAGAGACCCAGTACTTC. This chain connects TRBV24-1 to TRBJ2-5; D not certain. The CDR3 is 13 amino acids. The V end lost 5 bases, the J end lost 1 base, and 7 bases lay between the germline ends. From germline, CDR1 is KGHDR and CDR2 SFDVKD.

As to this clonotype: An end of the junction does not agree with germline; a read error may underlie this. V and J are TRBV7-9 and TRBJ2-1; D is unclear. CDR1 is SEHNR, CDR2 FQNEAQ, per germline (reference sequence). The CDR3 contains 11 residues. Here the CDR3 reads CASSLGREQFF. The CDR3 region has the DNA TGCGCCAGCAGCTTGGGCCGGGAGCAGTTCTTC.